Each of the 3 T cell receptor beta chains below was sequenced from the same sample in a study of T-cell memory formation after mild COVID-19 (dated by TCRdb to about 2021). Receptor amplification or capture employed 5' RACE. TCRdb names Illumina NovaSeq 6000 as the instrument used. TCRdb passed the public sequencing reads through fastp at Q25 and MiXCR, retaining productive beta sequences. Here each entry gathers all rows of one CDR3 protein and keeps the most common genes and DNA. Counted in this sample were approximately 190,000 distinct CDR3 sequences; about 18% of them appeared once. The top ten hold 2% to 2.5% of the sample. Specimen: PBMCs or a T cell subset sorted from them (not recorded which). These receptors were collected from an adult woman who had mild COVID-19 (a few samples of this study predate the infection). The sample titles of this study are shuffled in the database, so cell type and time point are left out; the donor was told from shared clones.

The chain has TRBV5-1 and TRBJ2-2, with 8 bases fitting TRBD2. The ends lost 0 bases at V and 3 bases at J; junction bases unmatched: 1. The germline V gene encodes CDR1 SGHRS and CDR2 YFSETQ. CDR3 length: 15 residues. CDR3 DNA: TGCGCCAGCAGCTTGGAGCGGGGGCACACCGGGGAGCTGTTTTTT. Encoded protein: CASSLERGHTGELFF.

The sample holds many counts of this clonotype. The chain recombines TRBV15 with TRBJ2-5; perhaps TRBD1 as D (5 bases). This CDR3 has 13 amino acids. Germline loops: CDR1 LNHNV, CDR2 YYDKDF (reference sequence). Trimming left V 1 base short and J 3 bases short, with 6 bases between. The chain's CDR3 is CATSRGQKETQYF. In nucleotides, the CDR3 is TGTGCCACCAGCAGAGGACAGAAAGAGACCCAGTACTTC.

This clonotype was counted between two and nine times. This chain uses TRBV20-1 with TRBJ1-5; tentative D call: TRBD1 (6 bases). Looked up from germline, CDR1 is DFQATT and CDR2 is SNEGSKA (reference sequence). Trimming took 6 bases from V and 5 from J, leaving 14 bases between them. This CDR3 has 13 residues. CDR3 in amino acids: CSAATGSYQPQHF. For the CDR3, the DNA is TGCAGTGCCGCAACAGGGAGCTATCAGCCCCAGCATTTT.